This T cell receptor beta chain derives from a study of blood T cell repertoires in COVID-19. Study information: Sites across the United States, Italy and Spain contributed samples from acute and convalescent COVID-19. PBMCs, B-cell-depleted T cells, or T cells provided the cDNA or gDNA that made up the material.

Authors' analysis steps: Quantification of nucleated cells was approximated via reference gene primer amplification. Some clones are missing from TCRdb's copy, which holds only in-frame ones; the method was immunoSEQ multiplex PCR. V and J calls and clone size follow that table, whereas D and trimming were derived from the DNA. The data contain about 190,000 clones, around 80% of them singletons. Unmatched junction bases numbered 0, after V lost 0 bases and J lost 5 bases. The CDR3 has 14 amino acids. Germline V lookup: CDR1 SGHRS, CDR2 YFSETQ. The chain uses TRBV5-1 and TRBJ2-1; 9 nucleotides agree with TRBD2. The sequence was collected from a man aged 55 to 69 with acute or convalescent COVID-19. Sequences were obtained from peripheral blood. The CDR3: CASSLERGDNEQFF. DNA for the CDR3: TGCGCCAGCAGCTTGGAGCGGGGGGACAATGAGCAGTTCTTC.